The TCR beta chain under discussion was sequenced for a study of T-cell memory formation after mild COVID-19. This clonotype has just a few counts. TCRdb itself ran the 5' RACE reads through MiXCR, one entry per CDR3 protein. Of some 250,000 distinct CDR3 sequences listed, about a sixth are singletons. CDR1 and CDR2 (germline): SGHAT, FQNNGV. The length of the CDR3 is 18 residues. After removal of 5 bases from V and 3 bases from J, the junction contained 11 bases not matched to a gene. The sequence was obtained from a man younger than 35 who had mild COVID-19 (a few samples of this study predate the infection). Cell type and time point are not known. The chain employs TRBV11-2 and TRBJ2-5, with 14 positions matching TRBD2. The sample consisted of PBMCs or a T cell subset sorted from them (not recorded which). Here the CDR3 DNA reads TGTGCCAGCAGCCTCGGCGTGACTAGCGGGGGGGCCGAAGAGACCCAGTACTTC. Its protein is CASSLGVTSGGAEETQYF.